These T cell receptor beta chains were read from a single sample in a study of blood T cell repertoires in COVID-19. Repertoires were generated with immunoSEQ multiplex PCR, while TCRdb's copy carries only in-frame clones and drops some. The sample has roughly 91,000 clones, roughly 84% seen once. The material sequenced was peripheral blood. The receptors were gathered from a man in his sixties or seventies with active or convalescent COVID-19. The conserved cysteine and the conserved F or W are not part of the CDR3 here. Each record gives: V gene, CDR3 protein.

TRBV5-1 | ASSATRTGRGYEQY
TRBV19 | ASSMGQPNEKLF
TRBV6-5 | ASSYAGGPGNEQF
TRBV5-1 | ASSFTENTEAF
TRBV6-1 | ASSEERLYGYT
TRBV3-1/TRBV3-2 | ASSPGTGLSGYT
TRBV9 | ASSVGQGGNQPQH
TRBV5-1 | ASSLVVTGELF
TRBV4-1 | ASSQADSFSDEQY
TRBV3-1/TRBV3-2 | ASSPVGDRAEQY
TRBV9 | ASSSRPTGSETQY
TRBV6-2/TRBV6-3 | ASSPPGGGYEQY
TRBV28 | AHRRGYTEAF
TRBV19 | ASSIDRGLGNYGYT
TRBV5-4 | ASSLVVGTGTVYEQY
TRBV9 | ASSVDSPETDTQY
TRBV30 | AWSGVNTEAF
TRBV6-5 | ASTLTTGGYT
TRBV3-1/TRBV3-2 | ASSPSGQSTEAF
TRBV29-1 | SVGAAVDYGYT
TRBV6-5 | ASSPHPEARAF
TRBV5-4 | ASSLPGDRGPDTQY
TRBV5-1 | ASSLDSTGTGYGGYT
TRBV9 | ASSVNDGSGSPLH
TRBV5-5 | ASSSGQGAYEQY
TRBV5-1 | ASSLDLAGAYEQY
TRBV30 | AWDRGSYNSPLH
TRBV6-6 | ASSYRHRYEAF
TRBV13 | ASSLNRLNTEAF